A single TCR beta chain is shown here with its context. The sample comes from a study of blood T cell repertoires in COVID-19. In the study overall: The study drew acute and convalescent COVID-19 samples from the United States, Italy and Spain.

Generated by immunoSEQ multiplex PCR, the TCRdb table keeps only in-frame clones and is missing some. The sample shows 70,000 or so clones, around nine tenths of them seen only once. The junction had 9 bases not matched to a gene; V was cut back by 5 bases and J by 5 bases. The CDR3 is 15 amino acids. The germline V gene encodes CDR1 LGHDT and CDR2 YNNKEL (reference sequence). This clonotype originated in a man aged 55 to 70 with acute or convalescent COVID-19. The specimen was peripheral blood. The chain links TRBV3-1 (or the pseudogene TRBV3-2) to TRBJ2-5, with TRBD2 identical over 9 bases. CDR3 amino acids: CASSRTSAQQETQYF. Here the CDR3 DNA reads TGTGCCAGCAGCAGGACTAGCGCCCAACAGGAGACCCAGTACTTC.